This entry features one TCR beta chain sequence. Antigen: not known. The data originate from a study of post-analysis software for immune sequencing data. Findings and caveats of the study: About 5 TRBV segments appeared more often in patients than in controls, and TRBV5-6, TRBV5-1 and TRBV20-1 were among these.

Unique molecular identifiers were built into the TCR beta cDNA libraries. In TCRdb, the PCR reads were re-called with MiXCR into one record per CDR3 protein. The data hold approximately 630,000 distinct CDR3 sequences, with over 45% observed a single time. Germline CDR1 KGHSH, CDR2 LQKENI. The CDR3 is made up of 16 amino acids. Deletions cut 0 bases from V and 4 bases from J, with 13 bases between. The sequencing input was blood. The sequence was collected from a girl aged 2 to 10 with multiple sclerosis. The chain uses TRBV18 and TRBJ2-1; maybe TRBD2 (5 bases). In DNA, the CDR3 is TGTGCCAGCTCACCACCGGAGGCAGCGGAATACAATGAGCAGTTCTTC. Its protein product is CASSPPEAAEYNEQFF.